This T cell receptor beta chain came from a study of shared clonotypes between healthy human individuals. It was CD45RO-negative cells, positively selected for CCR7, that made up naive CD8 cells, with terminally differentiated effector memory CD45RA+ cells excluded. Germline CDR1 MNHNS, CDR2 SASEGT. The trim removed 7 bases at V and 6 bases at J, leaving 8 bases unmatched. The CDR3 contains 13 residues. Sequenced by immunoSEQ multiplex PCR; TCRdb stores in-frame clones only, minus some. The data hold some 2.1 million clones, with roughly 95% observed a single time. This chain joins TRBV6-1 and TRBJ1-1; TRBD1 matches at 7 bases. The sequenced sample was naive CD8+ T cells from PBMCs. The receptor was derived from a man aged 18 to 30 in good health. Some clones in this sample may be carry-over from other donors' samples. CDR3 sequence reads: CASTKQGTAEAFF. The CDR3 coding sequence is TGTGCCAGCACCAAACAGGGGACGGCTGAAGCTTTCTTT.